The present T cell receptor (beta chain) was sequenced within a study of TIL therapy for anti-PD-1-resistant metastatic lung cancer. Study as a whole: Half of patients were current or former smokers.

Stated time point: pre-treatment sample, taken before nivolumab and TIL therapy. The immunoSEQ assay was v3. The data were produced by immunoSEQ multiplex PCR, yet TCRdb's version contains in-frame clones alone and is incomplete. The table has more than 55,000 clones, 69% seen once. V dropped 1 base and J dropped 4 bases, with 12 bases sitting between them. Germline CDR1 SGHNT, CDR2 YYREEE (reference sequence). There are 15 residues in the CDR3. The starting material was blood, obtained at baseline. The receptor was isolated from a person between 25 and 79 years old with non-small cell lung cancer. This chain connects TRBV5-4 to TRBJ2-1, with a possible D match to TRBD1 (5 bases). The CDR3 protein is CASSLSSGIYNEQFF. The CDR3 nucleotides read TGTGCCAGCAGCTTGTCGTCAGGGATTTACAATGAGCAGTTCTTC.